Each of the 20 T cell receptor beta chains below was sequenced from the same sample in a study of T cell repertoires in cytomegalovirus infection. These receptors lack a known antigen. TCRdb independently ran MiXCR on the reads; one entry per CDR3 protein. The data show 750,000 to 950,000 distinct CDR3 sequences, almost 30% seen once. Sequences were derived from cultured CD8+ T cells from PBMCs, sampled from culture after CMV antigen stimulation. Source of these receptors: a human donor in good health (CMV status not recorded). Some clones in this sample may be carry-over from other donors' samples.

This clonotype was detected only a few times. The chain employs TRBV27 and TRBJ2-2; D is unclear. Germline CDR1 and CDR2: MNHEY and SMNVEV (reference sequence). Trimming took off 7 bases at V and 1 base at J, with 16 bases between the two ends. This CDR3 is 16 amino acids long. The CDR3 protein is CASTLGNTRNTGELFF. CDR3 coding DNA: TGTGCCAGCACTTTGGGGAACACGAGGAACACCGGGGAGCTGTTTTTT.

Only a few counts were recorded for this clonotype. The rearrangement joins TRBV28 to TRBJ2-3, with 10 bases that match TRBD1. This CDR3 is 15 amino acids long. The V gene's germline CDR1 is MDHEN and CDR2 SYDVKM. V lost 10 bases, J lost 0 bases, and 7 bases stayed unmatched. CDR3 bases: TGTGCCATAAGACAGGGGGCTGCGAGCACAGATACGCAGTATTTT. It codes for CAIRQGAASTDTQYF.

This chain joins TRBV3-1 and TRBJ1-5; possible D gene TRBD1, 6 bases. Germline lookup yields CDR1 LGHDT and CDR2 YNNKEL (reference sequence). V was cut by 0 bases and J by 4 bases, with 16 bases left in between. The CDR3 extends over 17 amino acids. CDR3 sequence (DNA): TGTGCCAGCAGCCAAGATTCCCCGGACAGATTGAATCAGCCCCAGCATTTT. This translates into CASSQDSPDRLNQPQHF.

This clonotype came up many times. The gene calls are TRBV6-6 and TRBJ1-1, with a tentative D call TRBD1 (5 bases). Germline assignment: CDR1 MNHNY and CDR2 SVGAGI (reference sequence). V was pared by 2 bases and J by 4 bases, with 11 bases between. There are 14 residues in the CDR3. The CDR3 loop is CASSYGEGFTEAFF. The CDR3 DNA reads as TGTGCCAGCAGTTACGGAGAGGGGTTCACTGAAGCTTTCTTT.

The chain links TRBV19 to TRBJ1-1, with D unclear. This CDR3 contains 13 residues. V dropped 6 bases and J dropped 10 bases, with 18 bases sitting between them. The germline CDR1 and CDR2 sequences are LNHDA and SQIVND (reference sequence). CDR3 residues: CASRGGLGSLAFF. CDR3 bases: TGTGCCAGTAGAGGAGGACTCGGGAGTTTAGCTTTCTTT.

This sequence joins TRBV7-9 and TRBJ2-1; maybe TRBD2 (6 bases). Per the germline V gene, CDR1 is SEHNR and CDR2 is FQNEAQ (reference sequence). V lost 5 bases and J lost 3, with 17 bases in between. The CDR3 is 16 amino acids. The DNA of the CDR3 is TGTGCCAGCAGCCCATCGGGCGGGACCGTCTACAATGAGCAGTTCTTC. Encoded protein: CASSPSGGTVYNEQFF.

This rearrangement joins TRBV7-9 to TRBJ2-2; 10 bases are a match to TRBD1. Germline values: CDR1 SEHNR, CDR2 FQNEAQ (reference sequence). With V trimmed by 1 base and J by 6 bases, 5 bases remained unmatched. The CDR3 has 16 residues. This CDR3 is CASSLGQGAGAGELFF. CDR3 nucleotides: TGTGCCAGCAGCTTAGGACAGGGGGCCGGAGCCGGGGAGCTGTTTTTT. Filled out from reference TRBV7-9 and TRBJ2-2, the complete variable domain reads DTGVSQNPRHKITKRGQNVTFRCDPISEHNRLYWYRQTLGQGPEFLTYFQNEAQLEKSRLLSDRFSAERPKGSFSTLEIQRTEQGDSAMYLCASSLGQGAGAGELFFGEGSRLTVL.

V usage is TRBV7-8 and J usage is TRBJ2-7; maybe TRBD1 (6 bases). The CDR3 length is 16 residues. V lost 5 bases, J lost 5 bases, and 22 bases lay in between. Germline values: CDR1 SGHVS, CDR2 FQNEAQ. The CDR3, as DNA: TGTGCCAGCAGCCCCCCCAGCACAGGGCTCCACCACGAGCAGTACTTC. This encodes CASSPPSTGLHHEQYF.

V is TRBV12-3 or TRBV12-4 and J is TRBJ1-1, with D unclear. This CDR3 has 12 amino acids. V lost 6 bases, J lost 7 bases, and 12 bases lay in between. DNA for the CDR3: TGTGCCAGCAGCCCCCCCAACTTTGAAGCTTTCTTT. Its translation: CASSPPNFEAFF.

This sequence joins TRBV11-2 and TRBJ2-1; the match to TRBD1 covers 8 bases. Unmatched junction bases numbered 10, after V lost 1 base and J lost 8 bases. This CDR3 contains 16 residues. CDR1 and CDR2 (germline): SGHAT, FQNNGV. Here the CDR3 reads CASSLVLRGLNHEQFF. CDR3 bases: TGTGCCAGCAGCTTAGTACTCAGGGGGCTTAACCATGAGCAGTTCTTC.

The chain links TRBV13 to TRBJ2-3; no clear D gene. CDR1 PRHDT and CDR2 FYEKMQ come from the germline V gene (reference sequence). Trimming stripped 7 bases from V and 4 bases from J, with 18 bases between. The CDR3 runs 15 residues. In nucleotides, the CDR3 is TGTGCCAGCAACTTCCGAGGATACAAACCAGATACGCAGTATTTT. Its translation: CASNFRGYKPDTQYF.

The chain uses TRBV7-3 and TRBJ1-5, with a tentative D call TRBD1 (6 bases). Germline assignment: CDR1 SGHTA and CDR2 FQGTGA. The germline V and J ends were trimmed by 4 bases and 0 bases, with 10 bases remaining between them. This CDR3 region has 15 residues. CDR3 region: CASSSDSNSNQPQHF. CDR3 nucleotides: TGTGCCAGCAGCTCGGACAGCAATAGCAATCAGCCCCAGCATTTT.

The chain links TRBV7-3 to TRBJ2-5, with 7 bases matching TRBD2. Unmatched junction bases numbered 11, after V lost 5 bases and J lost 5 bases. Germline assignment: CDR1 SGHTA and CDR2 FQGTGA. This CDR3 comprises 15 residues. CDR3 amino acids: CASSDSGQAGETQYF. The CDR3, as DNA: TGTGCCAGCAGCGATTCGGGGCAAGCGGGGGAGACCCAGTACTTC.

This clonotype was observed a few times. The chain joins TRBV7-2 to TRBJ1-5; 9 bases align to TRBD1. CDR1 SGHTA and CDR2 FQGNSA come from the germline V gene. This CDR3 is built from 17 residues. After removal of 5 bases from V and 0 bases from J, the junction contained 8 bases not matched to a gene. The CDR3 reads CASSRTGATYSNQPQHF. The DNA for the CDR3 is TGTGCCAGCAGCAGGACAGGGGCCACATATAGCAATCAGCCCCAGCATTTT.

The CDR3 region is CAISGREDRDGEGYTF. CDR3 bases: TGTGCCATCAGTGGAAGAGAGGACAGGGACGGTGAAGGCTACACCTTC. This chain links TRBV10-3 with TRBJ1-2; 8 positions match TRBD1. Looked up from germline, CDR1 is ENHRY and CDR2 is SYGVKD. CDR3 length: 16 amino acids. V lost 4 bases, J lost 8 bases, and 15 bases stayed unmatched.

The chain employs TRBV7-4 and TRBJ1-4, with 9 positions matching TRBD1. This CDR3 is 15 amino acids long. Trimming at V came to 5 bases and at J to 1 base, leaving 2 bases not matched to a gene. CDR1 and CDR2 (germline): SGHVT, SQSDAQ. CDR3 amino acids: CASSKDRGTNEKLFF. Here the CDR3 DNA reads TGTGCCAGCAGCAAGGACAGGGGAACTAATGAAAAACTGTTTTTT.

The gene calls are TRBV6-6 and TRBJ1-1; unclear D gene. This CDR3 has 15 residues. V was shortened by 2 bases and J by 4 bases, with 14 bases between the two germline ends. Germline CDR1 reads MNHNY; CDR2 reads SVGAGI (reference sequence). The CDR3 protein is CASSYSSIGSTEAFF. For the CDR3, the DNA is TGTGCCAGCAGTTACAGTTCGATAGGGTCCACTGAAGCTTTCTTT.

The rearrangement links TRBV6-2 or TRBV6-3 to TRBJ2-1; possibly TRBD1 for D (5 bases). V was cut by 7 bases and J by 3 bases, with 16 bases left in between. CDR1 MNHEY and CDR2 SVGEGT come from the germline V gene. The CDR3 spans 15 residues. The CDR3 coding sequence is TGTGCCAGCACTCCAGTTGCAGGGCGCTACAATGAGCAGTTCTTC. Translating gives CASTPVAGRYNEQFF.

This clonotype was observed a handful of times. The V and J genes are TRBV5-1 and TRBJ2-1; D is perhaps TRBD2 (5 bases). V lost 3 bases and J 0 bases, leaving 16 bases between the germline ends. Germline values: CDR1 SGHRS, CDR2 YFSETQ. This CDR3 comprises 17 residues. The DNA of the CDR3 is TGCGCCAGCAGCTCCCGGGGTCACCAGAGCTCCTACAATGAGCAGTTCTTC. It yields the protein CASSSRGHQSSYNEQFF.

The V call is TRBV28, the J call TRBJ1-1; D is uncertain. V was cut by 10 bases and J by 0 bases, with 9 bases left in between. Per germline, CDR1 MDHEN and CDR2 SYDVKM. The CDR3 has 12 residues. CDR3 sequence (DNA): TGTGCCACCAAGCACTTGAACACTGAAGCTTTCTTT. Translating it yields CATKHLNTEAFF.